The 27 T cell receptor beta chains reported below all come from one sample, sequenced in a study of shared clonotypes between healthy human individuals. Libraries were prepared by immunoSEQ multiplex PCR; TCRdb keeps only in-frame clonotypes and omits some of them. Of approximately 650,000 clones in the sample, roughly 95% were seen once. Naivety among CD8 cells was defined by CD45RO negativity and positive CCR7 selection, thereby excluding terminally differentiated effector memory CD45RA+ cells. Specimen: naive CD8+ T cells sorted from blood. The receptor set was obtained from a woman aged 25 to 39 in good health.

The chain employs TRBV6-8 and TRBJ2-7, with TRBD2 identical over 12 bases. This CDR3 comprises 17 residues. Trimming at V came to 1 base and at J to 3 bases, leaving 7 bases not matched to a gene. Per germline, CDR1 MNHGY and CDR2 SAAAGT. CDR3 nucleotide sequence: TGTGCCAGCAGTTACTTTCTCGGACTAGCGGGGATCTACGAGCAGTACTTC. It yields the protein CASSYFLGLAGIYEQYF.

This clone was recorded once. The chain carries TRBV2 and TRBJ1-3; D is possibly TRBD1 (6 bases). The CDR3 loop spans 17 amino acids. Germline lookup yields CDR1 SNHLY and CDR2 FYNNEI. V dropped 6 bases and J dropped 2 bases, with 20 bases sitting between them. The CDR3: CASRQAGGGPPGNTIYF. The CDR3 DNA is TGTGCCAGCAGGCAAGCAGGCGGGGGCCCCCCTGGAAACACCATATATTTT.

The chain combines TRBV7-9 with TRBJ2-7, with D maybe TRBD2 (5 bases). From germline, CDR1 is SEHNR and CDR2 FQNEAQ (reference sequence). This CDR3 is 13 amino acids long. The V and J ends lost 3 bases and 4 bases respectively, with 10 bases between them. CDR3 residues: CASSLDSNYEQYF. DNA of the CDR3: TGTGCCAGCAGCTTGGACTCAAATTACGAGCAGTACTTC. The entire variable domain, with the rest obtained from reference TRBV7-9 and TRBJ2-7, is as follows: DTGVSQNPRHKITKRGQNVTFRCDPISEHNRLYWYRQTLGQGPEFLTYFQNEAQLEKSRLLSDRFSAERPKGSFSTLEIQRTEQGDSAMYLCASSLDSNYEQYFGPGTRLTVT.

The V call is TRBV5-4, the J call TRBJ2-2; 9 nucleotides align to TRBD1. The CDR3 has 15 residues. The V gene's germline CDR1 is SGHNT and CDR2 YYREEE (reference sequence). The trim removed 5 bases at V and 4 bases at J, leaving 6 bases unmatched. This CDR3 reads CASRSGTGTTGELFF. The CDR3 nucleotides are TGTGCCAGCAGGTCCGGGACAGGGACCACCGGGGAGCTGTTTTTT.

The V gene is TRBV5-1, the J gene TRBJ2-7, with 7 bases fitting TRBD2. The CDR3 spans 15 residues. Germline lookup yields CDR1 SGHRS and CDR2 YFSETQ. Trimming took 0 bases from V and 4 from J; bases not matched to a gene: 7. CDR3 DNA: TGCGCCAGCAGCTTGGCTGGCGGGAGCCTTTACGAGCAGTACTTC. This codes for CASSLAGGSLYEQYF.

The chain uses TRBV28 and TRBJ2-3, with D hard to call. The CDR3 has 12 amino acids. The germline CDR1 and CDR2 sequences are MDHEN and SYDVKM. V lost 6 bases and J lost 2, with 6 bases in between. CDR3 sequence: CASSRTTDTQYF. The CDR3 DNA reads TGTGCCAGCAGCAGGACCACAGATACGCAGTATTTT.

The rearrangement joins TRBV15 to TRBJ1-2; no firm D call. Trimming stripped 3 bases from V and 3 bases from J, with 23 bases between. The CDR3 runs 18 residues. Germline V gene sequence: CDR1 LNHNV, CDR2 YYDKDF (reference sequence). Here the CDR3 DNA reads TGTGCCACCAGCAGGGTGCACAGTTTACCTTCCCCCCACTATGGCTACACCTTC. It is translated as CATSRVHSLPSPHYGYTF.

V is TRBV11-2 and J is TRBJ2-5; D gene unclear. The DNA matches TRBJ2-7 better at its end, which makes the J call doubtful. Germline values: CDR1 SGHAT, CDR2 FQNNGV. This CDR3 is 11 amino acids long. The CDR3 sequence is CASSASYEQYF. The CDR3 DNA reads as TGTGCCAGCAGCGCTTCCTACGAGCAGTACTTC.

The chain combines TRBV5-6 with TRBJ2-1, with D unclear. The CDR3 spans 15 residues. Germline-derived CDR1 and CDR2 are SGHDT and YYEEEE. Trimming stripped 4 bases from V and 0 bases from J, with 11 bases between. CDR3: CASSVGLSSYNEQFF. In DNA form, the CDR3 reads TGTGCCAGCAGCGTGGGCCTGAGCTCCTACAATGAGCAGTTCTTC.

V and J are TRBV28 and TRBJ2-7; D possibly corresponds to TRBD2 (6 bases). Trimming left V 7 bases short and J 5 bases short, with 15 bases between. Germline V CDR1 and CDR2: MDHEN, SYDVKM. There are 13 residues in the CDR3. The CDR3 DNA follows: TGTGCCAGCACCCTGTCGGGAGACCACGAGCAGTACTTC. Amino acid sequence: CASTLSGDHEQYF.

A note on this clone: Different DNA sequences within this sample yield the same CDR3. This chain joins TRBV9 and TRBJ1-2; no reliable D call. Germline V gene lookup returns CDR1 SGDLS and CDR2 YYNGEE. V was shortened by 0 bases and J by 3 bases, with 6 bases between the two germline ends. The CDR3 is 13 residues long. CDR3 region: CASSVAGDYGYTF. CDR3 DNA sequence: TGTGCCAGCAGCGTAGCCGGTGACTATGGCTACACCTTC.

The gene calls are TRBV9 and TRBJ2-1; 7 nucleotides line up with TRBD1. Per the germline V gene, CDR1 is SGDLS and CDR2 is YYNGEE. This CDR3 has 15 residues. V gave up 4 bases and J gave up 5 bases; unmatched junction bases: 9. The CDR3 loop reads CASSPPSGQHNEQFF. The CDR3 DNA follows: TGTGCCAGCAGCCCTCCCTCGGGACAGCACAATGAGCAGTTCTTC.

V usage is TRBV11-2 and J usage is TRBJ2-7; perhaps TRBD1 as D (6 bases). V was cut by 5 bases and J by 5 bases, with 16 bases left in between. The CDR3 totals 14 residues. The germline V gene has CDR1 SGHAT and CDR2 FQNNGV. Here the CDR3 DNA reads TGTGCCAGCAGCGCCGACAGGAGCCTCAACGAGCAGTACTTC. This translates into CASSADRSLNEQYF.

CDR3 sequence: CASALEGFRMETQYF. The CDR3 DNA reads as TGTGCCAGCGCCCTCGAGGGGTTTCGAATGGAGACCCAGTACTTC. The rearrangement links TRBV2 to TRBJ2-5; perhaps D is TRBD1 or TRBD2 (5 bases each). Trimming shortened V by 8 bases and J by 5 bases, and 21 bases separated the two germline ends. Germline-derived CDR1 and CDR2 are SNHLY and FYNNEI. The CDR3 is 15 residues long.

The rearrangement joins TRBV5-8 to TRBJ2-3; D is unclear. This CDR3 region has 17 residues. Trimming shortened V by 4 bases and J by 1 base, and 19 bases separated the two germline ends. The germline V gene has CDR1 SGHTS and CDR2 YDEGEE. The CDR3 nucleotides read TGTGCCAGCAGCCTCACAGACACAACTTTTGGCACAGATACGCAGTATTTT. Its protein product is CASSLTDTTFGTDTQYF. Full variable domain (rest looked up from reference TRBV5-8 and TRBJ2-3): EAGVTQSPTHLIKTRGQQATLRCSPISGHTSVYWYQQALGLGLQFLLWYDEGEERNRGNFPPRFSGRQFPNYSSELNVNALELEDSALYLCASSLTDTTFGTDTQYFGPGTRLTVL.

This chain links TRBV7-9 with TRBJ2-1, with 7 positions matching TRBD2. This CDR3 region has 11 residues. V shed 3 bases and J 15 bases; nucleotides not matched to a gene: 5. Per germline, CDR1 SEHNR and CDR2 FQNEAQ (reference sequence). The CDR3 sequence: CASSLAGDGFF. As DNA, the CDR3 is TGTGCCAGCAGCTTGGCGGGAGACGGGTTCTTC.

This clone was seen once. V usage is TRBV6-5 and J usage is TRBJ2-1, with unresolved D. Germline assignment: CDR1 MNHEY and CDR2 SVGAGI. This CDR3 spans 14 amino acids. V lost 0 bases and J 6 bases, leaving 9 bases between the germline ends. This CDR3 reads CASSYSAGSNEQFF. CDR3 sequence (DNA): TGTGCCAGCAGTTACTCGGCCGGTAGCAATGAGCAGTTCTTC.

The CDR3 nucleotides are TGTGCCAGCAGCTTAGAGGCTAGCGATCGGCGTGAGCAGTTCTTC. This codes for CASSLEASDRREQFF. This chain uses TRBV7-9 with TRBJ2-1; a weak D match, TRBD2 (6 bases). Trimming pared 1 base from V and 9 bases from J, leaving 16 bases between. Germline values: CDR1 SEHNR, CDR2 FQNEAQ (reference sequence). The CDR3 consists of 15 residues.

Concerning this clone: This sample also contains other DNA sequences that code for the same CDR3. The chain has TRBV5-5 and TRBJ2-7; a weak D match, TRBD2 (5 bases). The length of the CDR3 is 13 residues. Trimming removed 2 bases at V and 0 bases at J, with 6 bases between. CDR1 and CDR2 (germline): SGHKS, YYEKEE (reference sequence). CDR3 in amino acids: CASSFGSSYEQYF. DNA for the CDR3: TGTGCCAGCAGCTTTGGGAGCTCCTACGAGCAGTACTTC.

The chain uses TRBV2 and TRBJ2-7, with a tentative D call TRBD2 (6 bases). The CDR3 is 15 residues long. Germline CDR1 SNHLY, CDR2 FYNNEI. V was trimmed by 3 bases and J by 7 bases, leaving 19 bases between them. The DNA for the CDR3 is TGTGCCAGCAGTGAGACTAGACGGGGACGAGGAGAGCAGTACTTC. Its translation is CASSETRRGRGEQYF.

The genes are TRBV27 and TRBJ1-5; D uncertain. Germline loops: CDR1 MNHEY, CDR2 SMNVEV (reference sequence). The CDR3 has 14 amino acids. V lost 2 bases, J lost 7 bases, and 12 bases lay in between. In nucleotides, the CDR3 is TGTGCCAGCAGTTTAAGAGGGCCGCAGCAGCCCCAGCATTTT. Its protein product is CASSLRGPQQPQHF.

In DNA form, the CDR3 reads TGTGCCAGCAGCCTTCAGGACAGGGGCATTACCGGGGAGCTGTTTTTT. The encoded protein is CASSLQDRGITGELFF. The J gene is TRBJ2-2, the V gene TRBV11-2; the match to TRBD1 covers 9 bases. The CDR3 consists of 16 residues. V lost 5 bases, J lost 5 bases, and 9 bases stayed unmatched. Germline V CDR1 and CDR2: SGHAT, FQNNGV.

This chain uses TRBV28 with TRBJ2-1, with D possibly TRBD1 on 5 matching bases. In germline, CDR1 is MDHEN, CDR2 SYDVKM. The CDR3 totals 15 residues. Trimming took off 4 bases at V and 5 bases at J, with 15 bases between the two ends. The CDR3 nucleotides read TGTGCCAGCAGTTCCGTAGGGGTCCCAAACAATGAGCAGTTCTTC. It yields the protein CASSSVGVPNNEQFF.

The V gene is TRBV29-1, the J gene TRBJ1-1; TRBD1 agrees at 7 bases. The trim removed 3 bases at V and 4 bases at J, leaving 5 bases unmatched. The germline gives CDR1 SQVTM, CDR2 ANQGSEA. The CDR3 is made up of 13 amino acids. The CDR3 DNA sequence: TGCAGCGTTGACGGACAGGTTAGCACTGAAGCTTTCTTT. Translating it yields CSVDGQVSTEAFF.

The genes are TRBV7-2 and TRBJ2-3, with a possible D match to TRBD1 (5 bases). There are 17 residues in the CDR3. With 4 bases removed from V and 0 bases from J, the gap between germline ends came to 17 bases. Germline loops: CDR1 SGHTA, CDR2 FQGNSA. CDR3: CASSSLYARDSTDTQYF. The CDR3 nucleotides read TGTGCCAGCAGCTCTCTCTACGCCAGGGATAGCACAGATACGCAGTATTTT.

This sequence joins TRBV11-3 and TRBJ2-7; perhaps D is TRBD1 or TRBD2 (6 bases each). V was trimmed by 3 bases and J by 7 bases, leaving 10 bases between them. Germline CDR1 and CDR2: SGHNT and YENEEA. The CDR3 is 12 residues long. CDR3 sequence: CASSLGGREQYF. Written as DNA, the CDR3 is TGTGCCAGCAGCTTGGGGGGCAGGGAGCAGTACTTC.

This chain connects TRBV5-6 to TRBJ1-1; perhaps TRBD1 as D (5 bases). Trimming shortened V by 2 bases and J by 8 bases, and 13 bases separated the two germline ends. Germline-derived CDR1 and CDR2 are SGHDT and YYEEEE. The CDR3 is 13 amino acids. This CDR3 is CASSLGAGPEAFF. The CDR3, as DNA: TGTGCCAGCAGCTTAGGGGCGGGACCCGAAGCTTTCTTT.